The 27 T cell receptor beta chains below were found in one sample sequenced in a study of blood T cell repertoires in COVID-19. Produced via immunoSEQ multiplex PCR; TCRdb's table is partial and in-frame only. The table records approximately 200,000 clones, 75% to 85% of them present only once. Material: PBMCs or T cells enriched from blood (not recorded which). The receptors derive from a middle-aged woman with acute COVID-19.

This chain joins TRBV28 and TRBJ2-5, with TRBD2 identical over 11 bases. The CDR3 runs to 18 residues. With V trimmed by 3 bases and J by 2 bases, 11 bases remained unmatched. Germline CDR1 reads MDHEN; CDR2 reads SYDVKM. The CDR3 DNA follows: TGTGCCAGCAGTTTTGCCGGGACTAGCGGACTCCCACAAGAGACCCAGTACTTC. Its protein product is CASSFAGTSGLPQETQYF.

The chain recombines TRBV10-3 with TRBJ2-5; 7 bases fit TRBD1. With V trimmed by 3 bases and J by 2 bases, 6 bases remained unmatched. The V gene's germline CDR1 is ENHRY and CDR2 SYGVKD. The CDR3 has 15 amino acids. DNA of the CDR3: TGTGCCATCAGTGAAACAGGGGTTTTTCAAGAGACCCAGTACTTC. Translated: CAISETGVFQETQYF.

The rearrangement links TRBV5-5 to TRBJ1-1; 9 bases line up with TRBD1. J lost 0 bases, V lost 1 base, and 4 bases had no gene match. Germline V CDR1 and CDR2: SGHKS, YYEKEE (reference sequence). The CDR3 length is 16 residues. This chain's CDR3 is CASSLTGTGMNTEAFF. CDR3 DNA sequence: TGTGCCAGCAGCTTGACCGGGACAGGGATGAACACTGAAGCTTTCTTT.

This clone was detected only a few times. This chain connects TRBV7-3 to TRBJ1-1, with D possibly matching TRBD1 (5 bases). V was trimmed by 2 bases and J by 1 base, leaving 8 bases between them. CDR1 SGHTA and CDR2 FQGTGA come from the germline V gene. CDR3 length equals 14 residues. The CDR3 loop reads CASSLARENTEAFF. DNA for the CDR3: TGTGCCAGCAGCTTAGCCAGGGAGAACACTGAAGCTTTCTTT.

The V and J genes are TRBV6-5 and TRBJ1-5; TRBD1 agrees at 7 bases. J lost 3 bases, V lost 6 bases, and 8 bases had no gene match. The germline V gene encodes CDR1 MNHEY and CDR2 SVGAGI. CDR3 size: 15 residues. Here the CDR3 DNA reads TGTGCCAGCAGCTCGACAGGGATGCCCAATCAGCCCCAGCATTTT. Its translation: CASSSTGMPNQPQHF.

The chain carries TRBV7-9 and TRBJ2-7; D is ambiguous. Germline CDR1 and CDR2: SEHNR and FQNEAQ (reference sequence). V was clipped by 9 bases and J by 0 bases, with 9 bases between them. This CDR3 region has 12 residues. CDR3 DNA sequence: TGTGCCAGTAGACGGAGCTCCTACGAGCAGTACTTC. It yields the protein CASRRSSYEQYF.

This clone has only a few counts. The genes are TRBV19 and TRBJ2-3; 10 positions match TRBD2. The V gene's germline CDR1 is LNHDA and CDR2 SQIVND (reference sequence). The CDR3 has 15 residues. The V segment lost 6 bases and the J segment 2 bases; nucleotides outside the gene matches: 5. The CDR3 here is CASRNLAGVTDTQYF. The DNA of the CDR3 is TGTGCCAGTAGGAACCTAGCGGGGGTCACAGATACGCAGTATTTT.

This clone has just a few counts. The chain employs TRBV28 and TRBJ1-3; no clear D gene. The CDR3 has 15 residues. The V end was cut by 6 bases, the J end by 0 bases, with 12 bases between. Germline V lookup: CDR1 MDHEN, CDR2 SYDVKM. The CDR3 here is CASRAAGYSGNTIYF. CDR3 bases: TGTGCCAGCAGAGCCGCAGGCTACTCTGGAAACACCATATATTTT.

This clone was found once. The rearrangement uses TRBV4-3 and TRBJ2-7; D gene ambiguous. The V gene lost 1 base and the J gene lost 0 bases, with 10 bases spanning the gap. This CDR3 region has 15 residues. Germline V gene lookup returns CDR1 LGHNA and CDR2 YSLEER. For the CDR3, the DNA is TGCGCCAGCAGCCAAGGCACTACCTTCTCCTACGAGCAGTACTTC. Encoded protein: CASSQGTTFSYEQYF.

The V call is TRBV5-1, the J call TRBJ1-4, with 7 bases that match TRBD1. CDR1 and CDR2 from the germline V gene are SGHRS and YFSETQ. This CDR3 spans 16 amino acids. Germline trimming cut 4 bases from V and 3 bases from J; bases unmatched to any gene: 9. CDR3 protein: CASSQNTGEPNEKLFF. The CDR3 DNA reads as TGCGCCAGCAGCCAGAACACAGGGGAACCTAATGAAAAACTGTTTTTT.

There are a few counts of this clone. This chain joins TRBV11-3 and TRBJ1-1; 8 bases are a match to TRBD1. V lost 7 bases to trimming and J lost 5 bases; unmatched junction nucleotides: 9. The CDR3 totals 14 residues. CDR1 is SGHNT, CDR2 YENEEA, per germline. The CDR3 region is CASTSGGASTEAFF. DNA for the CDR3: TGTGCCAGCACATCAGGGGGCGCGAGTACTGAAGCTTTCTTT.

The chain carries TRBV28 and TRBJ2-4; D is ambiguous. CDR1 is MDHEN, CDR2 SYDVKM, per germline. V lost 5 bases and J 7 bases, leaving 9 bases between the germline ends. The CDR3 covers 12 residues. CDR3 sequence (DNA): TGTGCCAGCAGTCCTAGTTTGAACATTCAGTACTTC. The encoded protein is CASSPSLNIQYF.

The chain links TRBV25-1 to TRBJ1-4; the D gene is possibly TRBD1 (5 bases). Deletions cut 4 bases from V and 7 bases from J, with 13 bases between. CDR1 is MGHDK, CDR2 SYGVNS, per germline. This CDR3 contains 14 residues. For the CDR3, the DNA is TGTGCCAGCAGTGGAGCAGGGCTCTCTGAAAAACTGTTTTTT. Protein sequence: CASSGAGLSEKLFF.

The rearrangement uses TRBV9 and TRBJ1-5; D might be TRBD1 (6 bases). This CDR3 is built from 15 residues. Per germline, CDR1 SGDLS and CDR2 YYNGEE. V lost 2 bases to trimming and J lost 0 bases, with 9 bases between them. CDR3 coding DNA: TGTGCCAGCAGCGTGACAGGAGATAGCAATCAGCCCCAGCATTTT. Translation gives CASSVTGDSNQPQHF.

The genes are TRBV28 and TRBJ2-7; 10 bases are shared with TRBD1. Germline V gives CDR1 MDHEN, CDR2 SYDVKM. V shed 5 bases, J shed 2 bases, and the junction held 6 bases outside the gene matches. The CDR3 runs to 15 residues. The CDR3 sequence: CASSMGQGPPYEQYF. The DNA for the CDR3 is TGTGCCAGCAGTATGGGACAGGGGCCTCCCTACGAGCAGTACTTC.

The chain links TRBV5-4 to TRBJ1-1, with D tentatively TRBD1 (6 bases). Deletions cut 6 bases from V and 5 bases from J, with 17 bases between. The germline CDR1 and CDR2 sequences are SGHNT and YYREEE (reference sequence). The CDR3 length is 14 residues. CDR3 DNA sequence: TGTGCCAGCACCCGTAATGCAGGGGAAACTGAAGCTTTCTTT. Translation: CASTRNAGETEAFF.

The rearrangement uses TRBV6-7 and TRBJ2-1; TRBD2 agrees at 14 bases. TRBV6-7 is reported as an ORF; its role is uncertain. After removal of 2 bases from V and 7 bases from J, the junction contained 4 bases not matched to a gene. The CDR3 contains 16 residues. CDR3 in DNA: TGTGCCAGCAGTTACCGACTAGCGGGAGGGGGGAATGAGCAGTTCTTC. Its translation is CASSYRLAGGGNEQFF.

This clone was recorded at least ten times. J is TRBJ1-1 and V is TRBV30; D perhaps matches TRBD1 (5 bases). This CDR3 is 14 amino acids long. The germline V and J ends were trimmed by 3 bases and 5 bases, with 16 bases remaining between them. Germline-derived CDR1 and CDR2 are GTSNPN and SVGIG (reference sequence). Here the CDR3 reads CAWRVWGGLTEAFF. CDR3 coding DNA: TGTGCCTGGAGAGTCTGGGGGGGTCTTACTGAAGCTTTCTTT. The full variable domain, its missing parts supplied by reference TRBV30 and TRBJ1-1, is SQTIHQWPATLVQPVGSPLSLECTVEGTSNPNLYWYRQAAGRGLQLLFYSVGIGQISSEVPQNLSASRPQDRQFILSSKKLLLSDSGFYLCAWRVWGGLTEAFFGQGTRLTVV.

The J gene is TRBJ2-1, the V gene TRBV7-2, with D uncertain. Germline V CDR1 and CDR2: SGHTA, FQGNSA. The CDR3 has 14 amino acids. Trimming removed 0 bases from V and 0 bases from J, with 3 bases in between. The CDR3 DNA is TGTGCCAGCAGCTTAGCCAGCTCCTACAATGAGCAGTTCTTC. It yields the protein CASSLASSYNEQFF.

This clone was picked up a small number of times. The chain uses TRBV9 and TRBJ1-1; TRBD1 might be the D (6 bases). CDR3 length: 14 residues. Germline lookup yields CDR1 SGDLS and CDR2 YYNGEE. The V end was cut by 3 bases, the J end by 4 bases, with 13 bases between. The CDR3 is CASSALGRGTEAFF. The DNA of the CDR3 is TGTGCCAGCAGCGCTCTGGGCAGGGGCACTGAAGCTTTCTTT.

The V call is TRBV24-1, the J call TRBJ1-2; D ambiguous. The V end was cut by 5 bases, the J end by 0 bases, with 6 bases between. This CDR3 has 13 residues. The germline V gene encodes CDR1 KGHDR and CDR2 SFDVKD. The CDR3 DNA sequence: TGTGCCACCAGTGCCAGTCCTAACTATGGCTACACCTTC. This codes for CATSASPNYGYTF.

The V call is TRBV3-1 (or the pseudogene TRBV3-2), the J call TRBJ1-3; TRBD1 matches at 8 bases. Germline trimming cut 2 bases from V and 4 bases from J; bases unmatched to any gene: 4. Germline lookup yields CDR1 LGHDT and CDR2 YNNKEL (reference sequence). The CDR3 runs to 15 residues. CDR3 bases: TGTGCCAGCAGCCAACCCACAGGGGGAGGAAACACCATATATTTT. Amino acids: CASSQPTGGGNTIYF.

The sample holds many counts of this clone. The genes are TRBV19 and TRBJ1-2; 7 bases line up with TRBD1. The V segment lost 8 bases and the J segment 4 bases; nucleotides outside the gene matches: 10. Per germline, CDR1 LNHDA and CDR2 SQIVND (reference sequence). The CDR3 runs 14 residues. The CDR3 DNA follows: TGTGCCAGTGGAATCCGGGACAGAGGCTATGGCTACACCTTC. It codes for CASGIRDRGYGYTF. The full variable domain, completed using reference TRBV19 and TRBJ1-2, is DGGITQSPKYLFRKEGQNVTLSCEQNLNHDAMYWYRQDPGQGLRLIYYSQIVNDFQKGDIAEGYSVSREKKESFPLTVTSAQKNPTAFYLCASGIRDRGYGYTFGSGTRLTVV.

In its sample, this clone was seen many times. CDR3 nucleotide sequence: TGTGCCAGCAGCTTAGAACCGAAAGGATCCCGGACAGGGGATGGAAACACCATATATTTT. This codes for CASSLEPKGSRTGDGNTIYF. V gene TRBV7-6 combines with J gene TRBJ1-3, with 9 bases matching TRBD1. From germline, CDR1 is SGHVS and CDR2 FNYEAQ. The CDR3 loop spans 20 amino acids. Trimming removed 1 base from V and 3 bases from J; junction bases left unmatched: 16.

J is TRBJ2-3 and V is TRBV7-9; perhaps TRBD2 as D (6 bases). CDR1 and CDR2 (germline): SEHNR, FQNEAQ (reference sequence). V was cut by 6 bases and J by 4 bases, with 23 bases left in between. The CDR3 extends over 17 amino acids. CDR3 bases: TGTGCCAGCAGAAAATCCTCGGGGGACTCGGTCCCAGATACGCAGTATTTT. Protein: CASRKSSGDSVPDTQYF.

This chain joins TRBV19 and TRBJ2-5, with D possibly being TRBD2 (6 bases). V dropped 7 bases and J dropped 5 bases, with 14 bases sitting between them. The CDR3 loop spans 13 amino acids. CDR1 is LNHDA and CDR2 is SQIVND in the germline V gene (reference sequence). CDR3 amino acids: CASNERGSETQYF. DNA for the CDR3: TGTGCCAGTAACGAACGGGGGTCGGAGACCCAGTACTTC.

This CDR3 is CASSIYRLDTEAFF. Here the CDR3 DNA reads TGTGCCAGTAGTATTTACAGGTTGGACACTGAAGCTTTCTTT. V is TRBV19 and J is TRBJ1-1; tentatively, D is TRBD1 (5 bases). The CDR3 loop spans 14 amino acids. With 3 bases removed from V and 3 bases from J, the gap between germline ends came to 11 bases. CDR1 is LNHDA, CDR2 SQIVND, per germline (reference sequence).